This T cell receptor beta chain was recovered during a study of T cell responses to AZD1222 COVID-19 vaccine. About the research overall: Second-dose recipients at about 4 or about 12 weeks were treated as one pooled group.

Data came from immunoSEQ multiplex PCR; TCRdb stores just in-frame clones and leaves some out. This table holds about 140,000 clones, roughly 90% found once. This clone was observed once. Its antigen remains unknown. The length of the CDR3 is 15 residues. Trimming took off 0 bases at V and 4 bases at J, with 9 bases between the two ends. Germline values: CDR1 LGHNA, CDR2 YSLEER. The study's findings and limits: Among vaccine-associated CD4 TCRs, coverage spanned spike, with dominance at 160-218 and 743-854. Donors in the cohort were predominantly white British and more often female, and clonal diversity was possibly underestimated. The study found Spike-specific TCR breadth and depth rose after two AZD1222 doses.

This clonotype was obtained from an adult in good health. Sequencing was performed on peripheral blood, taken on day 0 of AZD1222 vaccination. The gene calls are TRBV4-3 and TRBJ1-4; a weak D match, TRBD1 (5 bases). The CDR3 here is CASSQDTGFNEKLFF. For the CDR3, the DNA is TGCGCCAGCAGCCAAGATACAGGCTTTAATGAAAAACTGTTTTTT.